A single sample gave rise to the 6 T cell receptor beta chains below, sequenced in a study of cytomegalovirus exposure and HLA in healthy donors. With 60 Vbeta and 13 Jbeta primers, the PCR was carried out. Clones were sequenced by immunoSEQ multiplex PCR, and TCRdb holds only the in-frame ones, with some missing. This table has 88,000 or so clones, more than 50% appearing once. The sequenced material came from PBMCs. The source of these receptors is a male donor in good health and CMV-seropositive.

This clone turned up a few times. The chain has TRBV29-1 and TRBJ2-2; 8 bases match TRBD2. The CDR3 has 16 amino acids. Trimming removed 1 base from V and 3 bases from J; junction bases left unmatched: 7. CDR1 is SQVTM and CDR2 is ANQGSEA in the germline V gene. CDR3 amino acids: CSVEGKAGAYTGELFF. In DNA form, the CDR3 reads TGCAGCGTTGAAGGAAAAGCGGGGGCCTACACCGGGGAGCTGTTTTTT.

V usage is TRBV20-1 and J usage is TRBJ2-1; D unresolved. Looked up from germline, CDR1 is DFQATT and CDR2 is SNEGSKA (reference sequence). The CDR3 is 11 amino acids. The V gene lost 0 bases and the J gene lost 9 bases, with 6 bases spanning the gap. The CDR3: CSARDPGEQFF. The DNA for the CDR3 is TGCAGTGCTAGAGACCCCGGTGAGCAGTTCTTC.

For the CDR3, the DNA is TGTGCCAGCAGTGTAATAGGACAGGGAAGCTATGGCTACACCTTC. It codes for CASSVIGQGSYGYTF. The V call is TRBV2, the J call TRBJ1-2, with 8 bases matching TRBD1. Per germline, CDR1 SNHLY and CDR2 FYNNEI. Trimming at V came to 4 bases and at J to 4 bases, leaving 8 bases not matched to a gene. The CDR3 totals 15 residues.

The rearrangement joins TRBV14 to TRBJ1-2; D is unresolved. Trimming left V 0 bases short and J 8 bases short, with 13 bases between. The CDR3 contains 14 residues. In germline, CDR1 is SGHDN, CDR2 FVKESK. Here the CDR3 reads CASSQDWVAGGYTF. The CDR3 DNA reads TGTGCCAGCAGCCAAGATTGGGTGGCGGGCGGCTACACCTTC.

V is TRBV12-5 and J is TRBJ2-3, with 12 bases aligning to TRBD2. V lost 5 bases and J lost 3; bases outside the gene matches: 6. Per the germline V gene, CDR1 is LGHNT and CDR2 is FRNRAP. This CDR3 has 16 amino acids. The DNA of the CDR3 is TGTGCTAGTGGTCAAGGTACTAGCGGGGGGACAGATACGCAGTATTTT. It specifies CASGQGTSGGTDTQYF.

This clone appeared once. The gene calls are TRBV28 and TRBJ2-7, with TRBD2 identical over 9 bases. Trimming cost V 8 bases and J 4 bases; bases outside gene matches: 15. Looked up from germline, CDR1 is MDHEN and CDR2 is SYDVKM. CDR3 length: 16 residues. The CDR3, as DNA: TGTGCCAGCTCGGTCTGGACCGGGACTAGCAAATACGAGCAGTACTTC. Translation: CASSVWTGTSKYEQYF.